Here is one T cell receptor (beta chain) with its context. Its antigen is unknown. Through a sample-barcoded 5' primer and a J-beta primer mix, a second PCR was run for about 7 to 12 cycles. From the 5' RACE reads, TCRdb called clonotypes with MiXCR, one entry per CDR3 protein. The repertoire holds approximately 940,000 distinct CDR3 sequences, with 45% to 50% as singletons. This entry is derived from a study of blood T cells in healthy people across ages. Regarding the study as a whole: Diversity estimated from one million T cells was considered an underestimate.

The TCR sequence derives from a man aged 25 to 40 in good health. Sequenced input: blood.

This chain's CDR3 is CASSFIRENTEAFF. CDR3 DNA: TGTGCCAGCAGTTTCATCAGGGAGAACACTGAAGCTTTCTTT. The V gene is TRBV12-3 or TRBV12-4, the J gene TRBJ1-1, with a tentative D call TRBD1 (5 bases). The length of the CDR3 is 14 residues. V was pared by 3 bases and J by 1 base, with 9 bases between.